This is a list of T cell receptor beta chains from one sample in a study of beta chain features in type 1 diabetes. Profiled with immunoSEQ multiplex PCR; TCRdb holds only in-frame clones, not every one. The table records fewer than 500,000 clones, 14% of them present only once. Sequencing input: naive CD4+ T cells from blood. The receptor set was obtained from a man in his thirties or forties in good health. CDR3s include the opening cysteine and the closing phenylalanine or tryptophan. The D gene is left open where the match is weak. Rows may omit the clone size; those that give it use once, few, many or a size class.

d_gene: -; j_gene: TRBJ2-5; abundance: -; v_gene: TRBV6-5; CDR3nt: TGTGCCAGCGGACCGGGTTCACAAGGGACCCAGTACTTC; CDR3aa: CASGPGSQGTQYF
d_gene: -; j_gene: TRBJ2-6; abundance: few; v_gene: TRBV19; CDR3nt: TGTGCCAGTAGTACATTCGCAGGGTCCCGCTCTGGGGCCAACGTCCTGACTTTC; CDR3aa: CASSTFAGSRSGANVLTF
d_gene: -; j_gene: TRBJ2-5; abundance: -; v_gene: TRBV30; CDR3nt: TGTGCCTGGAGTTGGGGGGGCGAGACCCAGTACTTC; CDR3aa: CAWSWGGETQYF
d_gene: -; j_gene: TRBJ1-2; abundance: few; v_gene: TRBV5-6; CDR3nt: TGTGCCAGCAGCTCAATTGACAGGAACTATGGCTACACCTTC; CDR3aa: CASSSIDRNYGYTF
d_gene: -; j_gene: TRBJ2-7; abundance: -; v_gene: TRBV4-1; CDR3nt: TGCGCCAGCAGCCAAGTGTCAGGGATAGGAGAGCAGTACTTC; CDR3aa: CASSQVSGIGEQYF
d_gene: -; j_gene: TRBJ1-5; abundance: -; v_gene: TRBV29-1; CDR3nt: TGCAGCGCCGGGGGGCGGAATCAGCCCCAGCATTTT; CDR3aa: CSAGGRNQPQHF
d_gene: -; j_gene: TRBJ2-2; abundance: -; v_gene: TRBV4-3; CDR3nt: TGCGCCAGCAGCCAAGGCGCAATGGTGGGGATCGGGGAGCTGTTTTTT; CDR3aa: CASSQGAMVGIGELFF
d_gene: -; j_gene: TRBJ2-5; abundance: few; v_gene: TRBV2; CDR3nt: TGTGCCAGCAGTGAGCGGGCAGGAGAGACCCAGTACTTC; CDR3aa: CASSERAGETQYF
d_gene: -; j_gene: TRBJ1-1; abundance: few; v_gene: TRBV7-2; CDR3nt: TGTGCCAGCAGCTTACAGGGAGCGGGCACTGAAGCTTTCTTT; CDR3aa: CASSLQGAGTEAFF
d_gene: -; j_gene: TRBJ2-5; abundance: -; v_gene: TRBV5-6; CDR3nt: TGTGCCAGCAGCTTGGGACCGACCCCAGAGACCCAGTACTTC; CDR3aa: CASSLGPTPETQYF
d_gene: -; j_gene: TRBJ1-1; abundance: few; v_gene: TRBV5-1; CDR3nt: TGCGCCAGCAGGGAAGACAGTAACACTGAAGCTTTCTTT; CDR3aa: CASREDSNTEAFF
d_gene: -; j_gene: TRBJ1-6; abundance: -; v_gene: TRBV12-5; CDR3nt: TGTGCTAGTGGTTTGGAGATAAGTGTGGATTCACCCCTCCACTTT; CDR3aa: CASGLEISVDSPLHF
d_gene: -; j_gene: TRBJ2-5; abundance: few; v_gene: TRBV15; CDR3nt: TGTGCCACCAGCAGAGATCTGATCGGAGAGACCCAGTACTTC; CDR3aa: CATSRDLIGETQYF
d_gene: -; j_gene: TRBJ1-2; abundance: -; v_gene: TRBV30; CDR3nt: TGTGCCTGGAGTGGGTCCAGATACTATGGCTACACCTTC; CDR3aa: CAWSGSRYYGYTF
d_gene: TRBD2; j_gene: TRBJ2-1; abundance: -; v_gene: TRBV14; CDR3nt: TGTGCCAGCCGAGCGGGAGTCCTTTCCTACAATGAGCAGTTCTTC; CDR3aa: CASRAGVLSYNEQFF
d_gene: TRBD1; j_gene: TRBJ2-1; abundance: few; v_gene: TRBV10-3; CDR3nt: TGTGCCATCATTACCGGGACAGGGGAGTATGCTGAGCAGTTCTTC; CDR3aa: CAIITGTGEYAEQFF
d_gene: TRBD2; j_gene: TRBJ2-1; abundance: -; v_gene: TRBV9; CDR3nt: TGTGCCAGCAGCGTCGATAGCGGGAGGAAGTACAATGAGCAGTTCTTC; CDR3aa: CASSVDSGRKYNEQFF
d_gene: TRBD1; j_gene: TRBJ2-7; abundance: many; v_gene: TRBV29-1; CDR3nt: TGCAGCGCCGAGGTGCCGGACAGGAGGTCCTACGAGCAGTACTTC; CDR3aa: CSAEVPDRRSYEQYF
d_gene: TRBD1; j_gene: TRBJ1-6; abundance: few; v_gene: TRBV7-9; CDR3nt: TGTGCCAGCAGCGTCACAGGGGATTCACCCCTCCACTTT; CDR3aa: CASSVTGDSPLHF
d_gene: -; j_gene: TRBJ1-6; abundance: once; v_gene: TRBV27; CDR3nt: TGTGCCAGCAGTGGAAGTCCCAATTCACCCCTCCACTTT; CDR3aa: CASSGSPNSPLHF
d_gene: -; j_gene: TRBJ1-4; abundance: -; v_gene: TRBV29-1; CDR3nt: TGCAGCGTTGTGTTGTGGGCAACTAATGAAAAACTGTTTTTT; CDR3aa: CSVVLWATNEKLFF
d_gene: TRBD2; j_gene: TRBJ2-1; abundance: -; v_gene: TRBV5-1; CDR3nt: TGCGCCAGCAGCTCCCTAGCGGGAGGGCGGTCCTACAATGAGCAGTTCTTC; CDR3aa: CASSSLAGGRSYNEQFF
d_gene: -; j_gene: TRBJ2-1; abundance: -; v_gene: TRBV5-4; CDR3nt: TGTGCCAGCAGCCTGGAGGTGCGGAGCTCCTACAATGAGCAGTTCTTC; CDR3aa: CASSLEVRSSYNEQFF
d_gene: TRBD2; j_gene: TRBJ2-3; abundance: -; v_gene: TRBV2; CDR3nt: TGTGCCAGCAGGACTAGCGGGGGGCGTAAAGATACGCAGTATTTT; CDR3aa: CASRTSGGRKDTQYF
d_gene: -; j_gene: TRBJ2-3; abundance: few; v_gene: TRBV7-2; CDR3nt: TGTGCCAGCAGCAACTTAGTAGATACGCAGTATTTT; CDR3aa: CASSNLVDTQYF
d_gene: -; j_gene: TRBJ2-7; abundance: -; v_gene: TRBV7-9; CDR3nt: TGTGCCAGCAGCTTCCGGGACACCTCCTACGAGCAGTACTTC; CDR3aa: CASSFRDTSYEQYF
d_gene: TRBD2; j_gene: TRBJ2-5; abundance: -; v_gene: TRBV30; CDR3nt: TGTGCCTGGACCGGGGGGAGCCAAGAGACCCAGTACTTC; CDR3aa: CAWTGGSQETQYF
d_gene: -; j_gene: TRBJ1-4; abundance: -; v_gene: TRBV7-9; CDR3nt: TGTGCCAGCAGCTCGGGACCAAAAAACAATGAAAAACTGTTTTTT; CDR3aa: CASSSGPKNNEKLFF
d_gene: TRBD1; j_gene: TRBJ1-2; abundance: -; v_gene: TRBV4-1; CDR3nt: TGCGCCAGCAGCCAAGATGGGTTCGGGACAGATGGCTACACCTTC; CDR3aa: CASSQDGFGTDGYTF
d_gene: -; j_gene: TRBJ2-5; abundance: -; v_gene: TRBV11-2; CDR3nt: TGTGCCAGCAGAATAGGGGAGACCCAGTACTTC; CDR3aa: CASRIGETQYF
d_gene: -; j_gene: TRBJ2-3; abundance: -; v_gene: TRBV9; CDR3nt: TGTGCCAGCAGCTCCACCAGAGATACGCAGTATTTT; CDR3aa: CASSSTRDTQYF
d_gene: -; j_gene: TRBJ2-7; abundance: few; v_gene: TRBV4-3; CDR3nt: TGCGCCAGCAGCCAATCGCTGACTATAACCTACGAGCAGTACTTC; CDR3aa: CASSQSLTITYEQYF
d_gene: -; j_gene: TRBJ1-2; abundance: few; v_gene: TRBV21-1; CDR3nt: TGTGCCAGCAGGGCTAAGGGCCTACCCGTCTATGGCTACACCTTC; CDR3aa: CASRAKGLPVYGYTF
d_gene: -; j_gene: TRBJ2-5; abundance: few; v_gene: TRBV14; CDR3nt: TGTGCCAGCAGCCAGTTTACGGGAACGGAGACCCAGTACTTC; CDR3aa: CASSQFTGTETQYF
d_gene: TRBD2; j_gene: TRBJ2-1; abundance: -; v_gene: TRBV18; CDR3nt: TGTGCCAGCTCACCCAGGACTAGCGGGAGTGGTAGTGAGCAGTTCTTC; CDR3aa: CASSPRTSGSGSEQFF
d_gene: -; j_gene: TRBJ1-4; abundance: few; v_gene: TRBV4-3; CDR3nt: TGCGCCAGCAGCCGATACAATGAAAAACTGTTTTTT; CDR3aa: CASSRYNEKLFF
d_gene: -; j_gene: TRBJ2-1; abundance: few; v_gene: TRBV7-2; CDR3nt: TGTGCCAGCAGCTTAGTAAATGAGCAGTTCTTC; CDR3aa: CASSLVNEQFF
d_gene: TRBD2; j_gene: TRBJ2-3; abundance: once; v_gene: TRBV5-4; CDR3nt: TGTGCCAGCAGCTTAGCGGGGGGCACAGATACGCAGTATTTT; CDR3aa: CASSLAGGTDTQYF
d_gene: -; j_gene: TRBJ2-1; abundance: -; v_gene: TRBV9; CDR3nt: TGTGCCAGCAGCTCCACCGGCTGGTTCAATGAGCAGTTCTTC; CDR3aa: CASSSTGWFNEQFF
d_gene: -; j_gene: TRBJ2-4; abundance: few; v_gene: TRBV19; CDR3nt: TGTGCCAGTAGTATAAGTATGGGCTATCGCAAAAACATTCAGTACTTC; CDR3aa: CASSISMGYRKNIQYF
d_gene: -; j_gene: TRBJ2-5; abundance: -; v_gene: TRBV29-1; CDR3nt: TGCAGCGTTGAAGATAATGACAGGATTACAGAGACCCAGTACTTC; CDR3aa: CSVEDNDRITETQYF
d_gene: -; j_gene: TRBJ2-3; abundance: -; v_gene: TRBV4-1; CDR3nt: TGCGCCAGCAGCCAAGATCTGGGGTTTCCAGATACGCAGTATTTT; CDR3aa: CASSQDLGFPDTQYF
d_gene: -; j_gene: TRBJ2-1; abundance: -; v_gene: TRBV9; CDR3nt: TGTGCCAGCAGCGTAGGCAACGTTTGGGGGGCTGGCAATGAGCAGTTCTTC; CDR3aa: CASSVGNVWGAGNEQFF
d_gene: TRBD1; j_gene: TRBJ2-7; abundance: few; v_gene: TRBV10-3; CDR3nt: TGTGCCATCAGGGACGCGGCGGACAGGGTACTCTACGAGCAGTACTTC; CDR3aa: CAIRDAADRVLYEQYF
d_gene: TRBD2; j_gene: TRBJ2-3; abundance: few; v_gene: TRBV7-2; CDR3nt: TGTGCCAGCAGCCAAGGATTACTAGCGGGCCCAGATACGCAGTATTTT; CDR3aa: CASSQGLLAGPDTQYF
d_gene: TRBD2; j_gene: TRBJ2-3; abundance: few; v_gene: TRBV30; CDR3nt: TGTGCAGGGACTAGCGGCACAGATACGCAGTATTTT; CDR3aa: CAGTSGTDTQYF
d_gene: -; j_gene: TRBJ2-5; abundance: -; v_gene: TRBV29-1; CDR3nt: TGCAGCGTTGGAGGGGGACAAGAGACCCAGTACTTC; CDR3aa: CSVGGGQETQYF
d_gene: TRBD2; j_gene: TRBJ2-1; abundance: few; v_gene: TRBV4-3; CDR3nt: TGCGCCAGCAGCCAAGCGGCTAGCGGGGTCTACAATGAGCAGTTCTTC; CDR3aa: CASSQAASGVYNEQFF
d_gene: TRBD2; j_gene: TRBJ2-3; abundance: -; v_gene: TRBV7-2; CDR3nt: TGTGCCAGCAGCCCCGGGACTAGCGGTAGTACGCAGTATTTT; CDR3aa: CASSPGTSGSTQYF